The 10 T cell receptor beta chains presented below share a single source sample, sequenced in a study of PD-1 blockade in classical Hodgkin lymphoma. Time point: newly diagnosed, previously untreated cHL patient sample. TCRdb's copy holds only in-frame clones and misses some; the assay was immunoSEQ multiplex PCR. The sample includes roughly 70,000 clones, about 93% of them seen just once. Sequences were obtained from peripheral blood mononuclear cells (PBMCs). Receptor source: a human donor with classical Hodgkin lymphoma.

V usage is TRBV2 and J usage is TRBJ2-5, with 9 bases identical to TRBD2. The CDR3 has 16 residues. CDR1 is SNHLY and CDR2 is FYNNEI in the germline V gene. Losses at the gene ends were 5 bases for V and 5 bases for J; bases not matched to a gene: 12. CDR3 coding DNA: TGTGCCAGCAGTAACGCTTTAGCGGGAGTAGGGGAGACCCAGTACTTC. Translating gives CASSNALAGVGETQYF.

The chain has TRBV7-9 and TRBJ2-5; D is unresolved. Per the germline V gene, CDR1 is SEHNR and CDR2 is FQNEAQ (reference sequence). Trimming took off 4 bases at V and 0 bases at J, with 6 bases between the two ends. This CDR3 comprises 13 residues. The CDR3 region has the DNA TGTGCCAGCAGCTGGTCACACCAAGAGACCCAGTACTTC. This encodes CASSWSHQETQYF.

The V call is TRBV10-2, the J call TRBJ2-5; D not certain. Germline CDR1 WSHSY, CDR2 SAAADI. Trimming shortened V by 10 bases and J by 5 bases, and 14 bases separated the two germline ends. There are 12 residues in the CDR3. The CDR3 region is CATSLSGETQYF. CDR3 bases: TGCGCCACCTCATTGAGTGGGGAGACCCAGTACTTC.

The chain uses TRBV5-6 and TRBJ2-5; TRBD2 aligns across 10 bases. After removal of 2 bases from V and 0 bases from J, the junction contained 7 bases not matched to a gene. This CDR3 is 17 amino acids long. Germline lookup yields CDR1 SGHDT and CDR2 YYEEEE. CDR3 nucleotide sequence: TGTGCCAGCAGCTTACTTAGCGGGGGGATGTACCAAGAGACCCAGTACTTC. Translation: CASSLLSGGMYQETQYF.

This clone was seen only once. J is TRBJ1-3 and V is TRBV6-5; D gene ambiguous. The V gene's germline CDR1 is MNHEY and CDR2 SVGAGI. The CDR3 consists of 14 residues. Trimming stripped 6 bases from V and 9 bases from J, with 18 bases between. In DNA form, the CDR3 reads TGTGCCAGCAGAAGCAGAGTGACTGCGGGCACCATATATTTT. Amino acid sequence: CASRSRVTAGTIYF.

The rearrangement uses TRBV10-1 and TRBJ1-2; D perhaps matches TRBD1 (6 bases). Trimming stripped 8 bases from V and 6 bases from J, with 22 bases between. The CDR3 is made up of 15 amino acids. Germline V gene data show CDR1 as WNHNN and CDR2 as SYGVQD (reference sequence). In DNA form, the CDR3 reads TGCGCCAGCCTAACGTTACAGGGAGGAGAGGATGGCTACACCTTC. This codes for CASLTLQGGEDGYTF.

The chain is built from TRBV7-6 and TRBJ1-1, with D tentatively TRBD1 (6 bases). CDR3 size: 16 residues. The ends were cut back, 6 bases at V and 6 bases at J, with 23 bases in the middle. Germline CDR1 reads SGHVS; CDR2 reads FNYEAQ. CDR3 region: CASSSGVGASRAEAFF. CDR3 bases: TGTGCCAGCAGTTCAGGAGTGGGGGCTTCCCGGGCTGAAGCTTTCTTT.

The genes are TRBV4-1 and TRBJ2-1; TRBD2 matches 7 bases. Trimming took 2 bases from V and 4 from J; bases not matched to a gene: 14. The CDR3 loop spans 18 amino acids. Germline V gene sequence: CDR1 MGHRA, CDR2 YSYEKL. DNA of the CDR3: TGCGCCAGCAGCCAACTCCCTATCTCTAGCGGAAGATACAATGAGCAGTTCTTC. Translated, it gives CASSQLPISSGRYNEQFF.

The rearrangement uses TRBV30 and TRBJ1-2; weak D call: TRBD1 (5 bases). Germline V gene lookup returns CDR1 GTSNPN and CDR2 SVGIG (reference sequence). Trimming took 0 bases from V and 5 from J, leaving 13 bases between them. This CDR3 comprises 14 residues. The CDR3 loop is CAWSVLGPRYGYTF. The CDR3 DNA reads as TGTGCCTGGAGTGTTTTGGGGCCGAGATATGGCTACACCTTC.

The gene calls are TRBV11-2 and TRBJ2-3, with 15 bases identical to TRBD2. Trimming removed 7 bases from V and 6 bases from J; junction bases left unmatched: 8. Germline V gene sequence: CDR1 SGHAT, CDR2 FQNNGV. This CDR3 has 16 amino acids. The CDR3 region has the DNA TGTGCCAGCACCCGAATAGGGACTAGCGGGGGGGATACGCAGTATTTT. Amino acids: CASTRIGTSGGDTQYF. The full variable domain, with the rest looked up from reference TRBV11-2 and TRBJ2-3, is EAGVAQSPRYKIIEKRQSVAFWCNPISGHATLYWYQQILGQGPKLLIQFQNNGVVDDSQLPKDRFSAERLKGVDSTLKIQPAKLEDSAVYLCASTRIGTSGGDTQYFGPGTRLTVL.